A selection of T cell receptor beta chains follows, all from one sample in a study of OX40 agonist ivuxolimab in advanced cancers. Data came from immunoSEQ multiplex PCR; TCRdb stores just in-frame clones and leaves some out. Of tens of thousands of clones in the sample, around four fifths were seen once. The sample was CD4+ or CD8+ T cells sorted from blood, taken in a trial of the OX40 agonist ivuxolimab. The source is an adult with an advanced solid tumor such as melanoma, head and neck, liver or kidney cancer. CDR3s include the opening cysteine and the closing phenylalanine or tryptophan. A D gene is named only where the DNA matches it firmly. Where a row states a size, it is once, few, many or the class of an expanded clone; other rows omit it.

v_call: TRBV10-3
clone_size: -
d_call: -
j_call: TRBJ2-3
cdr3_aa: CAISESKETRTQYF
cdr3_nt: TGTGCCATCAGTGAGTCGAAGGAGACACGTACGCAGTATTTT

v_call: TRBV7-3
clone_size: -
d_call: -
j_call: TRBJ2-2
cdr3_aa: CASSLDRNTGELFF
cdr3_nt: TGTGCCAGCAGCCTAGACCGAAACACCGGGGAGCTGTTTTTT

v_call: TRBV14
clone_size: -
d_call: -
j_call: TRBJ2-3
cdr3_aa: CASSQDIIPTDTQYF
cdr3_nt: TGTGCCAGCAGCCAAGATATAATACCCACAGATACGCAGTATTTT

v_call: TRBV10-3
clone_size: -
d_call: TRBD2
j_call: TRBJ2-3
cdr3_aa: CAISTASGRTDTQYF
cdr3_nt: TGTGCCATCAGCACCGCTAGCGGGAGAACAGATACGCAGTATTTT

v_call: TRBV11-3
clone_size: -
d_call: -
j_call: TRBJ2-7
cdr3_aa: CASSLGTGVMTYEQYF
cdr3_nt: TGTGCCAGCAGCTTAGGTACAGGTGTAATGACCTACGAGCAGTACTTC

v_call: TRBV5-4
clone_size: -
d_call: -
j_call: TRBJ2-4
cdr3_aa: CASSNPVTKNIQYF
cdr3_nt: TGTGCCAGCAGTAACCCTGTGACCAAAAACATTCAGTACTTC

v_call: TRBV28
clone_size: -
d_call: -
j_call: TRBJ2-6
cdr3_aa: CASSLGGSGTNVLTF
cdr3_nt: TGTGCCAGCAGTTTAGGGGGGTCCGGGACCAACGTCCTGACTTTC

v_call: TRBV6-6
clone_size: -
d_call: TRBD2
j_call: TRBJ2-7
cdr3_aa: CASSGTLQRGGPEQYF
cdr3_nt: TGTGCCAGCAGTGGGACTTTACAGCGGGGGGGCCCTGAGCAGTACTTC

v_call: TRBV18
clone_size: -
d_call: TRBD1
j_call: TRBJ2-4
cdr3_aa: CASSVRTGENIQYF
cdr3_nt: TGTGCCAGCTCAGTCCGGACAGGGGAAAACATTCAGTACTTC

v_call: TRBV7-9
clone_size: -
d_call: -
j_call: TRBJ2-7
cdr3_aa: CASRRAEGEQYF
cdr3_nt: TGTGCCAGCAGACGGGCAGAAGGAGAGCAGTACTTC

v_call: TRBV15
clone_size: -
d_call: -
j_call: TRBJ2-5
cdr3_aa: CATSRVSETQYF
cdr3_nt: TGTGCCACCAGCAGAGTCTCTGAGACCCAGTACTTC

v_call: TRBV11-2
clone_size: once
d_call: -
j_call: TRBJ2-3
cdr3_aa: CASSFQGGTDTQYF
cdr3_nt: TGTGCCAGCAGCTTTCAAGGGGGCACAGATACGCAGTATTTT

v_call: TRBV28
clone_size: -
d_call: TRBD1
j_call: TRBJ2-3
cdr3_aa: CASHNTGVSGQGPRTDTQYF
cdr3_nt: TGTGCCAGCCATAACACAGGGGTGAGCGGCCAGGGACCCCGCACAGATACGCAGTATTTT

v_call: TRBV7-7
clone_size: -
d_call: -
j_call: TRBJ2-5
cdr3_aa: CASSIGDRGQEETQYF
cdr3_nt: TGTGCTAGCAGCATAGGTGACCGGGGGCAAGAAGAGACCCAGTACTTC

v_call: TRBV6-1
clone_size: -
d_call: -
j_call: TRBJ1-4
cdr3_aa: CASSVIGADEKLFF
cdr3_nt: TGTGCCAGCAGTGTAATCGGGGCGGATGAAAAACTGTTTTTT

v_call: TRBV15
clone_size: -
d_call: TRBD2
j_call: TRBJ2-7
cdr3_aa: CATSRDVRTSGSNSYEQYF
cdr3_nt: TGTGCCACCAGCAGAGATGTCCGGACTAGCGGGAGTAATTCCTACGAGCAGTACTTC

v_call: TRBV27
clone_size: -
d_call: -
j_call: TRBJ1-6
cdr3_aa: CASSLGQSFSPLHF
cdr3_nt: TGTGCCAGCAGTTTAGGACAGTCCTTTTCACCCCTCCACTTT

v_call: TRBV18
clone_size: few
d_call: TRBD1
j_call: TRBJ2-2
cdr3_aa: CASSLLDRVITGELFF
cdr3_nt: TGTGCCAGCTCACTACTCGACAGGGTGATAACCGGGGAGCTGTTTTTT

v_call: TRBV7-9
clone_size: -
d_call: -
j_call: TRBJ2-5
cdr3_aa: CASSLALAHRHF
cdr3_nt: TGTGCCAGCAGCTTGGCGCTAGCCCACCGGCACTTC

v_call: TRBV18
clone_size: -
d_call: -
j_call: TRBJ2-3
cdr3_aa: CASSQGFTDTQYF
cdr3_nt: TGTGCCAGCTCGCAAGGGTTTACAGATACGCAGTATTTT

v_call: TRBV29-1
clone_size: -
d_call: TRBD1
j_call: TRBJ2-7
cdr3_aa: CSVARDRDIYEQYF
cdr3_nt: TGCAGCGTTGCTAGGGACAGGGATATCTACGAGCAGTACTTC

v_call: TRBV19
clone_size: -
d_call: -
j_call: TRBJ1-6
cdr3_aa: CASSMDLGYSPLHF
cdr3_nt: TGTGCCAGTAGTATGGATTTGGGGTACTCACCCCTCCACTTT

v_call: TRBV7-2
clone_size: -
d_call: -
j_call: TRBJ1-5
cdr3_aa: CASSLIDNQPQHF
cdr3_nt: TGTGCCAGCAGCTTAATTGACAATCAGCCCCAGCATTTT

v_call: TRBV9
clone_size: -
d_call: -
j_call: TRBJ2-5
cdr3_aa: CASSRFAEEETQYF
cdr3_nt: TGTGCCAGCAGCAGGTTCGCTGAAGAAGAGACCCAGTACTTC

v_call: TRBV5-1
clone_size: -
d_call: TRBD2
j_call: TRBJ2-3
cdr3_aa: CASMTGGISDTQYF
cdr3_nt: TGCGCCAGCATGACCGGGGGGATCTCAGATACGCAGTATTTT

v_call: TRBV9
clone_size: -
d_call: -
j_call: TRBJ2-3
cdr3_aa: CASSVGAYEGDTQYF
cdr3_nt: TGTGCCAGCAGCGTCGGGGCCTACGAGGGAGATACGCAGTATTTT

v_call: TRBV28
clone_size: -
d_call: -
j_call: TRBJ1-1
cdr3_aa: CASSGGWGEAFF
cdr3_nt: TGTGCCAGCAGTGGGGGATGGGGTGAAGCTTTCTTT

v_call: TRBV10-3
clone_size: -
d_call: -
j_call: TRBJ1-1
cdr3_aa: CAISERRQMNTEAFF
cdr3_nt: TGTGCCATCAGTGAGCGGCGACAGATGAACACTGAAGCTTTCTTT

v_call: TRBV6-5
clone_size: -
d_call: -
j_call: TRBJ1-2
cdr3_aa: CASSLFWGQSGYTF
cdr3_nt: TGTGCCAGCAGTCTCTTTTGGGGGCAGAGTGGCTACACCTTC

v_call: TRBV28
clone_size: -
d_call: -
j_call: TRBJ1-2
cdr3_aa: CASSSGSFSDYGYTF
cdr3_nt: TGTGCCAGCAGTTCGGGCTCCTTTTCGGACTATGGCTACACCTTC

v_call: TRBV2
clone_size: -
d_call: -
j_call: TRBJ2-1
cdr3_aa: CASSAKGNEQFF
cdr3_nt: TGTGCCAGCAGTGCTAAGGGCAATGAGCAGTTCTTC

v_call: TRBV19
clone_size: -
d_call: TRBD1
j_call: TRBJ2-7
cdr3_aa: CASSVGDSLPYEQYF
cdr3_nt: TGTGCCAGTAGTGTTGGGGACAGCCTTCCCTACGAGCAGTACTTC

v_call: TRBV2
clone_size: -
d_call: -
j_call: TRBJ2-5
cdr3_aa: CASSGREFQETQYF
cdr3_nt: TGTGCCAGCAGTGGTCGGGAGTTCCAAGAGACCCAGTACTTC